These 9 T cell receptor beta chains were all obtained from the same sample, sequenced in a study of T cell repertoires in cytomegalovirus infection. Their antigens remain unidentified. TCRdb ran MiXCR on the reads and lists one entry per CDR3 protein. Of a few hundred thousand distinct CDR3 sequences listed, approximately 40% are singletons. The specimen was cultured PBMCs, collected from culture after CMV antigen stimulation. The receptors were gathered from a human donor in good health (CMV status not recorded). Some clones in this sample may be carry-over from other donors' samples.

The rearrangement joins TRBV6-1 to TRBJ2-7; 11 bases match TRBD1. This CDR3 contains 14 residues. Unmatched junction bases numbered 7, after V lost 6 bases and J lost 6 bases. The V gene's germline CDR1 is MNHNS and CDR2 SASEGT. The CDR3 DNA sequence: TGTGCCAGCAGCAGTGTGGGACAGGGGGTCGAGCAGTACTTC. This gives the protein CASSSVGQGVEQYF.

The chain is built from TRBV9 and TRBJ2-2, with 10 bases identical to TRBD1. Per germline, CDR1 SGDLS and CDR2 YYNGEE. After removal of 3 bases from V and 5 bases from J, the junction contained 7 bases not matched to a gene. CDR3 length equals 16 residues. CDR3 nucleotides: TGTGCCAGCAGCGCCGCCGGGACAGGGGTGACCGGGGAGCTGTTTTTT. This codes for CASSAAGTGVTGELFF.

The V and J genes are TRBV12-3 or TRBV12-4 and TRBJ2-5; no definite D call. CDR3 length: 12 amino acids. The V end was cut by 6 bases, the J end by 5 bases, with 10 bases between. CDR3 in DNA: TGTGCCAGCAGCCCCGGGCCGGAGACCCAGTACTTC. Translation gives CASSPGPETQYF.

This clonotype appeared many times. This chain connects TRBV7-2 to TRBJ2-3; D possibly corresponds to TRBD1 (6 bases). Germline V lookup: CDR1 SGHTA, CDR2 FQGNSA. CDR3 size: 13 residues. Deletions cut 5 bases from V and 4 bases from J, with 10 bases between. DNA of the CDR3: TGTGCCAGCAGCCCAGGGGTCCCAGATACGCAGTATTTT. It translates to CASSPGVPDTQYF.

This chain connects TRBV28 to TRBJ2-7; TRBD2 is a possible D gene (7 bases). The germline gives CDR1 MDHEN, CDR2 SYDVKM. The CDR3 runs 14 residues. Trimming cost V 2 bases and J 6 bases, with 14 bases left between them. The chain's CDR3 is CASSLPTRGAEQYF. For the CDR3, the DNA is TGTGCCAGCAGTTTACCAACCCGGGGGGCCGAGCAGTACTTC.

This clonotype showed up just a few times. This chain joins TRBV7-2 and TRBJ2-7; 8 bases match TRBD2. The length of the CDR3 is 15 residues. Germline CDR1 and CDR2: SGHTA and FQGNSA. Trimming at V came to 6 bases and at J to 6 bases, leaving 13 bases not matched to a gene. CDR3 bases: TGTGCCAGCAGTCCTGGACTAGCCGAAACAGTCGAGCAGTACTTC. It specifies CASSPGLAETVEQYF.

The chain recombines TRBV20-1 with TRBJ1-6, with TRBD1 identical over 7 bases. The CDR3 covers 13 residues. V lost 6 bases to trimming and J lost 7 bases; unmatched junction nucleotides: 6. Germline CDR1 is DFQATT and CDR2 is SNEGSKA (reference sequence). DNA of the CDR3: TGCAGTGCCCTGGGGACAGTGAATTCACCCCTCCACTTT. It is translated as CSALGTVNSPLHF.

This chain joins TRBV7-9 and TRBJ2-1; D uncertain. This CDR3 region has 16 residues. With 5 bases removed from V and 0 bases from J, the gap between germline ends came to 14 bases. Per the germline V gene, CDR1 is SEHNR and CDR2 is FQNEAQ (reference sequence). The CDR3 loop reads CASSIGVSSSYNEQFF. The CDR3 region has the DNA TGTGCCAGCAGCATAGGAGTGTCGAGCTCCTACAATGAGCAGTTCTTC.

This clonotype was found a few times. The rearrangement uses TRBV18 and TRBJ1-1, with D unclear. Germline CDR1 KGHSH, CDR2 LQKENI. The CDR3 covers 13 residues. V lost 3 bases to trimming and J lost 2 bases, with 7 bases between them. Written as DNA, the CDR3 is TGTGCCAGCTCACCCCCCCAAAACACTGAAGCTTTCTTT. It translates to CASSPPQNTEAFF. Together with reference TRBV18 and TRBJ1-1, the CDR3 gives the full variable domain: NAGVMQNPRHLVRRRGQEARLRCSPMKGHSHVYWYRQLPEEGLKFMVYLQKENIIDESGMPKERFSAEFPKEGPSILRIQQVVRGDSAAYFCASSPPQNTEAFFGQGTRLTVV.